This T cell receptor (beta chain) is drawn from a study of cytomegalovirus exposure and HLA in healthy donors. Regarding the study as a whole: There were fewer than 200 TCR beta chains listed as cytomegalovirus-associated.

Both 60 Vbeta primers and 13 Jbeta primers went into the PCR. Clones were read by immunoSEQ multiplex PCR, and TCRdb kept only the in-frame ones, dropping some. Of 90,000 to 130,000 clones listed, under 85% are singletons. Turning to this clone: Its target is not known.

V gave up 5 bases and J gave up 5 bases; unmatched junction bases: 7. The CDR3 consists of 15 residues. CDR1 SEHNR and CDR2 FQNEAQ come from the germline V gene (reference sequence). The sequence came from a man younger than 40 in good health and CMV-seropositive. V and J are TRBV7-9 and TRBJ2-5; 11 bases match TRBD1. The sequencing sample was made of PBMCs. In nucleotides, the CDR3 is TGTGCCAGCAGCACCCAGGGACAGGGGGGTGAGACCCAGTACTTC. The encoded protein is CASSTQGQGGETQYF.